The 11 T cell receptor beta chains given below trace back to one sample, sequenced in a study of regulatory T cells in long-lasting Graves disease. TCR beta libraries were built with iRepertoire HTBI primers and Arm-PCR of CDR3 regions. MiXCR, run by TCRdb on the multiplex PCR reads, gives a single entry per CDR3 protein. The table records about 540,000 distinct CDR3 sequences, approximately 13% of them present only once. Time point here: newly diagnosed GD, antithyroid drugs for less than 3 months. Researchers made the TCR library from RNA that was extracted from PBMCs. In addition, the sample was reused for a study of T cells in Graves' hyperthyroidism and ophthalmopathy.

The sample in question was peripheral blood mononuclear cells (PBMCs), obtained at new diagnosis, from a patient treated with antithyroid drugs. Every receptor here comes from a man aged 30 to 39 with Graves disease.

This clonotype was detected ten times or more. The chain is built from TRBV27 and TRBJ1-4; possible D gene TRBD1, 5 bases. This CDR3 spans 16 amino acids. Deletions cut 7 bases from V and 3 bases from J, with 18 bases between. Germline CDR1 and CDR2: MNHEY and SMNVEV (reference sequence). The CDR3 spells CASTDSPGPPNEKLFF. CDR3 nucleotides: TGTGCCAGCACCGATTCTCCGGGACCCCCTAATGAAAAACTGTTTTTT.

This clonotype has just a few counts. This CDR3 is missing its conserved last phenylalanine or tryptophan, likely due to a read error. The chain combines TRBV5-1 with TRBJ2-1; 13 bases are a match to TRBD2. CDR3 length equals 16 residues. Germline trimming cut 7 bases from V and 7 bases from J; bases unmatched to any gene: 11. In germline, CDR1 is SGHRS, CDR2 YFSETQ. The CDR3 DNA sequence: TGCGCCAGCTCTCCGACACTAGCGGGAGGGGGGAATGAGCAGTTCCTC. It specifies CASSPTLAGGGNEQFL.

This chain joins TRBV29-1 and TRBJ2-1; D call uncertain. The ends were cut back, 5 bases at V and 9 bases at J, with 17 bases in the middle. Germline V gene data show CDR1 as SQVTM and CDR2 as ANQGSEA. The CDR3 covers 13 residues. CDR3 DNA: TGCAGCGTTACGGAAGGGTTGTCCTTTGAGCAGTTCTTC. Residues: CSVTEGLSFEQFF.

A few counts support this clonotype. The chain carries TRBV7-9 and TRBJ1-2; possible D gene TRBD1, 5 bases. Per the germline V gene, CDR1 is SEHNR and CDR2 is FQNEAQ (reference sequence). This CDR3 is 18 amino acids long. CDR3 coding DNA: TGTGCAATCCCCCGCCCGTTGGGCAGGGATTCATCTAGAGTGGGCTACACCTTC. This gives the protein CAIPRPLGRDSSRVGYTF.

The CDR3: CASSEPSALTDTQYF. The CDR3 nucleotides are TGTGCCAGCAGTGAACCTAGCGCCCTCACAGATACGCAGTATTTT. The chain carries TRBV28 and TRBJ2-3; a possible D gene is TRBD2 (6 bases). The CDR3 sequence is 15 residues long. V lost 5 bases, J lost 2 bases, and 14 bases lay in between. Germline loops: CDR1 MDHEN, CDR2 SYDVKM.

This clonotype was counted ten times or more. The J gene is TRBJ2-1, the V gene TRBV10-3; D gene unclear. The CDR3 is 12 residues long. The germline CDR1 and CDR2 sequences are ENHRY and SYGVKD. V lost 10 bases to trimming and J lost 0 bases, with 7 bases between them. The DNA of the CDR3 is TGTGCCACCCTAAGCTCCTACAATGAGCAGTTCTTC. Translated, it gives CATLSSYNEQFF.

This clonotype was seen many times. The chain has TRBV10-2 and TRBJ2-2, with TRBD2 identical over 11 bases. Germline V CDR1 and CDR2: WSHSY, SAAADI. The trim removed 6 bases at V and 6 bases at J, leaving 9 bases unmatched. The CDR3 runs to 16 residues. As DNA, the CDR3 is TGCGCCAGCAGCCTGCCACTAGCGGGAGTCCCCGGGGAGCTGTTTTTT. Its protein is CASSLPLAGVPGELFF.

This clonotype has at least ten counts. This sequence joins TRBV6-1 and TRBJ2-1; 9 positions agree with TRBD1. Germline CDR1 MNHNS, CDR2 SASEGT. V gave up 7 bases and J gave up 11 bases; unmatched junction bases: 12. The length of the CDR3 is 14 residues. CDR3 residues: CASTRGQGTLQQFF. The CDR3 region has the DNA TGTGCCAGCACACGAGGACAGGGGACGCTCCAGCAGTTCTTC.

This clonotype occurred a few times. The chain links TRBV7-9 to TRBJ1-1, with D possibly being TRBD1 (5 bases). Germline V gene data show CDR1 as SEHNR and CDR2 as FQNEAQ (reference sequence). This CDR3 region has 15 residues. Trimming left V 6 bases short and J 3 bases short, with 17 bases between. CDR3 sequence reads: CASRTRRGRDTEAFF. CDR3 DNA sequence: TGTGCCAGCAGAACCCGTAGGGGAAGGGACACTGAAGCTTTCTTT.

This clonotype was counted many times. The chain joins TRBV29-1 to TRBJ2-1, with 7 bases lining up with TRBD2. The germline gives CDR1 SQVTM, CDR2 ANQGSEA. This CDR3 comprises 14 residues. With 6 bases clipped from V and 10 bases from J, the junction kept 15 bases outside the gene matches. The chain's CDR3 is CSVKLLAAYGEQFF. The CDR3 DNA reads TGCAGCGTCAAACTTCTAGCGGCCTACGGGGAGCAGTTCTTC.

This chain's CDR3 is CASSLALGGASANEKLFF. The CDR3 nucleotides are TGTGCCAGCAGCTTAGCCCTTGGGGGGGCATCAGCGAATGAAAAACTGTTTTTT. The rearrangement links TRBV7-6 to TRBJ1-4; D might be TRBD1 (6 bases). Germline values: CDR1 SGHVS, CDR2 FNYEAQ. This CDR3 is built from 18 residues. V lost 0 bases to trimming and J lost 5 bases, with 19 bases between them.